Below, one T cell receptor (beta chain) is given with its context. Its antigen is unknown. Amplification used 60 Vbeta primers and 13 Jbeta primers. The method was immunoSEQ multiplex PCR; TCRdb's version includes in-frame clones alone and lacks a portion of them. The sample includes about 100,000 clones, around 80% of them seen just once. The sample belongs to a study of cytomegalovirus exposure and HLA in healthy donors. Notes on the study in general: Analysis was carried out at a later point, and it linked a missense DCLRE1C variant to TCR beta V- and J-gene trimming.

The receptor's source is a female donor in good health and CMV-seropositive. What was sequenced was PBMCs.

CDR3: CASSQDGDLSSYNEQFF. In nucleotides, the CDR3 is TGCGCCAGCAGCCAAGATGGAGACCTGAGCTCCTACAATGAGCAGTTCTTC. This chain connects TRBV4-3 to TRBJ2-1; no clear D. The V gene lost 0 bases and the J gene lost 0 bases, with 12 bases spanning the gap. The germline V gene encodes CDR1 LGHNA and CDR2 YSLEER. The CDR3 sequence is 17 residues long.